The 9 T cell receptor beta chains listed next were all sequenced from one sample in a study of blood T cell repertoires in COVID-19. Assay used: immunoSEQ multiplex PCR; TCRdb lists only in-frame clones, some missing. The data show about 140,000 clones, with approximately 88% seen just once and about 5% held by the top ten. Sample: PBMCs or T cells enriched from blood (not recorded which). All receptors derive from a man aged 65 to 79 who had been exposed to COVID-19.

The rearrangement links TRBV3-1 (or the pseudogene TRBV3-2) to TRBJ1-1; D possibly corresponds to TRBD1 (6 bases). CDR3 length: 14 amino acids. V lost 1 base and J 4 bases, leaving 10 bases between the germline ends. Germline CDR1 reads LGHDT; CDR2 reads YNNKEL (reference sequence). The CDR3 DNA follows: TGTGCCAGCAGCCAAGGGGGCAGGGGCACTGAAGCTTTCTTT. Its protein is CASSQGGRGTEAFF.

The chain recombines TRBV7-9 with TRBJ2-3; TRBD2 agrees at 10 bases. The CDR3 spans 15 residues. Germline V CDR1 and CDR2: SEHNR, FQNEAQ (reference sequence). With 1 base clipped from V and 6 bases from J, the junction kept 4 bases outside the gene matches. CDR3 protein: CASSLGTSGQDTQYF. The CDR3 nucleotides read TGTGCCAGCAGCTTAGGGACTAGCGGCCAGGATACGCAGTATTTT.

The chain employs TRBV11-2 and TRBJ2-7; D is perhaps TRBD1 (5 bases). The V gene lost 5 bases and the J gene lost 7 bases, with 18 bases spanning the gap. CDR3 length equals 14 residues. Per germline, CDR1 SGHAT and CDR2 FQNNGV. In DNA form, the CDR3 reads TGTGCCAGCAGCCCTCCGCCAGCAGGGCGGGAGCAGTACTTC. Translating it yields CASSPPPAGREQYF.

For the CDR3, the DNA is TGTGCCAGCAGCTTGGGAAGCCCGGGCACCATATATTTT. Residues: CASSLGSPGTIYF. This chain links TRBV5-6 with TRBJ1-3; no definite D call. The CDR3 has 13 amino acids. The germline V gene encodes CDR1 SGHDT and CDR2 YYEEEE. Trimming pared 0 bases from V and 9 bases from J, leaving 10 bases between. Supplemented by reference TRBV5-6 and TRBJ1-3, the full variable domain reads DAGVTQSPTHLIKTRGQQVTLRCSPKSGHDTVSWYQQALGQGPQFIFQYYEEEERQRGNFPDRFSGHQFPNYSSELNVNALLLGDSALYLCASSLGSPGTIYFGEGSWLTVV.

A few counts support this clone. The chain has TRBV28 and TRBJ1-3; TRBD1 aligns across 8 bases. Per the germline V gene, CDR1 is MDHEN and CDR2 is SYDVKM. With 8 bases clipped from V and 2 bases from J, the junction kept 11 bases outside the gene matches. The CDR3 extends over 16 amino acids. CDR3: CASHRQGHLPGNTIYF. CDR3 nucleotides: TGTGCCAGCCATAGACAGGGGCATCTCCCTGGAAACACCATATATTTT.

V gene TRBV6-5 combines with J gene TRBJ1-1; D gene unclear. V lost 10 bases and J 3 bases, leaving 15 bases between the germline ends. The CDR3 has 13 amino acids. Germline-derived CDR1 and CDR2 are MNHEY and SVGAGI. This chain's CDR3 is CATRALEYTEAFF. The CDR3 region has the DNA TGTGCCACCAGAGCCTTAGAGTACACTGAAGCTTTCTTT.

This chain uses TRBV2 with TRBJ2-7; 9 positions match TRBD2. Trimming took 6 bases from V and 4 from J; bases not matched to a gene: 10. The CDR3 loop spans 15 amino acids. Germline assignment: CDR1 SNHLY and CDR2 FYNNEI. The CDR3 protein is CASSLLAGGSYEQYF. Written as DNA, the CDR3 is TGTGCCAGCAGCCTCCTCGCGGGGGGGTCATACGAGCAGTACTTC.

This chain joins TRBV7-3 and TRBJ2-7, with 9 nucleotides matching TRBD1. With 1 base clipped from V and 2 bases from J, the junction kept 3 bases outside the gene matches. CDR1 and CDR2 (germline): SGHTA, FQGTGA. The CDR3 is made up of 15 amino acids. The CDR3 loop is CASSLSGQGPYEQYF. DNA of the CDR3: TGTGCCAGCAGCTTAAGTGGACAGGGGCCCTACGAGCAGTACTTC.

The chain has TRBV6-5 and TRBJ1-2; D is ambiguous. The V end was cut by 5 bases, the J end by 5 bases, with 12 bases between. The CDR3 length is 13 residues. Germline CDR1 and CDR2: MNHEY and SVGAGI. This chain's CDR3 is CASSREAAYGYTF. The CDR3 DNA follows: TGTGCCAGCAGTAGGGAGGCGGCTTATGGCTACACCTTC.